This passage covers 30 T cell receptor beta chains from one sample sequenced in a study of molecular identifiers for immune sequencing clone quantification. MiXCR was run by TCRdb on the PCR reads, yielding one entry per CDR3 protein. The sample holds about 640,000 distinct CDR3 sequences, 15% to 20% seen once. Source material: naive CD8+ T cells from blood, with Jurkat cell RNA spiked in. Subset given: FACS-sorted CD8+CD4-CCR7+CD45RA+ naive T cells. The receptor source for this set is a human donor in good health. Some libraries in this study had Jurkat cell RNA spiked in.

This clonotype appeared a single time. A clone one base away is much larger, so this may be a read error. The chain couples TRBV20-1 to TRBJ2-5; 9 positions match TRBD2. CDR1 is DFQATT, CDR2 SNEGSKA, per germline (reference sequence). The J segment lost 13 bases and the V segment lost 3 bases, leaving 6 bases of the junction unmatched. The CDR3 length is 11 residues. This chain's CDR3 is CSARASGARYF. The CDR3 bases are TGCAGTGCTAGGGCTAGCGGGGCCCGGTACTTC.

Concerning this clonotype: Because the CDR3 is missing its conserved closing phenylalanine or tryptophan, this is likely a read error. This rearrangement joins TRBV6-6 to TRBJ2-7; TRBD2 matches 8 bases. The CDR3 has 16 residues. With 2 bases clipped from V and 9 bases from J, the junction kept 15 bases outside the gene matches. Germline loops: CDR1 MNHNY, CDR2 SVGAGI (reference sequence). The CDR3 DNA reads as TGTGCCAGCAGTTACACTGCCCGGGACATCGGGGGGGGGCAGTACCTC. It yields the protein CASSYTARDIGGGQYL.

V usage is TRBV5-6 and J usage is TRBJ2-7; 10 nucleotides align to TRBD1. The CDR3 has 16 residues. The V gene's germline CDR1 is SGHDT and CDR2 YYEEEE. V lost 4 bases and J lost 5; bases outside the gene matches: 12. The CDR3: CASSPFPGQGSHEQYF. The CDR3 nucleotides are TGTGCCAGCAGCCCGTTCCCGGGACAGGGGAGTCACGAGCAGTACTTC.

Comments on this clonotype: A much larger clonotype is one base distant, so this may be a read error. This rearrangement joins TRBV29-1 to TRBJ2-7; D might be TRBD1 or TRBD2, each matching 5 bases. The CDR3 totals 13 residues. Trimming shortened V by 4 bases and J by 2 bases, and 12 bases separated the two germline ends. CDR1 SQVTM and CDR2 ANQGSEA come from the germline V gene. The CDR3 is CSVAGTKTYEQYF. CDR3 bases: TGCAGCGTTGCGGGGACCAAAACCTACGAGCAGTACTTC.

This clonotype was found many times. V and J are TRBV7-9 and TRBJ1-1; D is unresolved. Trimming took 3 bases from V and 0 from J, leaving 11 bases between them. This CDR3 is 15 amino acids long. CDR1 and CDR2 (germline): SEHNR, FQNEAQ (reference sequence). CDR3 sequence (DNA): TGTGCCAGCAGCTTCACCCCAGCCATGAACACTGAAGCTTTCTTT. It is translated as CASSFTPAMNTEAFF.

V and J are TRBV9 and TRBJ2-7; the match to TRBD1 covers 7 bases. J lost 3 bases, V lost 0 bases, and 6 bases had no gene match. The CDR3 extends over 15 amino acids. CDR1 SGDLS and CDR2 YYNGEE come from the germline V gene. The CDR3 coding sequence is TGTGCCAGCAGCGTAGAGGAGACAGGGTACTACGAGCAGTACTTC. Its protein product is CASSVEETGYYEQYF.

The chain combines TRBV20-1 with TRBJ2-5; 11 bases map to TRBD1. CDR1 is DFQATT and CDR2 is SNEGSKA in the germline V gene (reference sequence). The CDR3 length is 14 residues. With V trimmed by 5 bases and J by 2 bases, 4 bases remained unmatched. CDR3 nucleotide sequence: TGCAGTGCTTGGGACAGGGGGGAACAAGAGACCCAGTACTTC. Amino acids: CSAWDRGEQETQYF.

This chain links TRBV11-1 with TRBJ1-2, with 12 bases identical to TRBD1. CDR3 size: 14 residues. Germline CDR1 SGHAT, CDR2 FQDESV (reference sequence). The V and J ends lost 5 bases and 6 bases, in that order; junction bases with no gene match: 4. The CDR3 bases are TGTGCCAGCAGCCCCCGGGACAGGGGGCATGGCTACACCTTC. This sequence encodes CASSPRDRGHGYTF.

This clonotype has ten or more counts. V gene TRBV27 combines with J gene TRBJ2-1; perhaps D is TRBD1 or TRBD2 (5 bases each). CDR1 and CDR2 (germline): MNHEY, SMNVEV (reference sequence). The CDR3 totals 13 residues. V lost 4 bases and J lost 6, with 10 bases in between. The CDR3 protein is CASSSKGSNEQFF. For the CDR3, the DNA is TGTGCCAGCAGTTCAAAGGGGAGCAATGAGCAGTTCTTC.

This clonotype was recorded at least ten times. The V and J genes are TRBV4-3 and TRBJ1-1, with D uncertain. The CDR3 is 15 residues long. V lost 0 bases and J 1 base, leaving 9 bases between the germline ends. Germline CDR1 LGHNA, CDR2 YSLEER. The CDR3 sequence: CASSQDQRPNTEAFF. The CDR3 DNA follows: TGCGCCAGCAGCCAAGATCAGAGACCGAACACTGAAGCTTTCTTT.

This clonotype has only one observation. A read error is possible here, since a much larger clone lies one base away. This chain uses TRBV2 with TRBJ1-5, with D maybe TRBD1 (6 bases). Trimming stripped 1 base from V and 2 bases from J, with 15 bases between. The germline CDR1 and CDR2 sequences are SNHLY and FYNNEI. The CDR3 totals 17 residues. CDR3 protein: CASSEEGRGPGNQPQHF. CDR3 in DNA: TGTGCCAGCAGTGAAGAGGGTCGGGGGCCCGGCAATCAGCCCCAGCATTTT.

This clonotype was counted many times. CDR3 amino acids: CASSLGLAGNTDTQYF. CDR3 in DNA: TGTGCCAGCAGCTTAGGGCTAGCGGGGAACACAGATACGCAGTATTTT. This sequence joins TRBV7-9 and TRBJ2-3, with 9 nucleotides matching TRBD2. This CDR3 has 16 amino acids. Trimming took 1 base from V and 2 from J; bases not matched to a gene: 4. CDR1 SEHNR and CDR2 FQNEAQ come from the germline V gene (reference sequence).

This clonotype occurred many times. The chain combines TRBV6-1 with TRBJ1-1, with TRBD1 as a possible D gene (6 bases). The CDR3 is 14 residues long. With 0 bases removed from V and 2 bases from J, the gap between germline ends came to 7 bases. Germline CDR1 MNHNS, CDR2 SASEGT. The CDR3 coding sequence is TGTGCCAGCAGTGAAGCGGGGACAAACACTGAAGCTTTCTTT. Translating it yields CASSEAGTNTEAFF.

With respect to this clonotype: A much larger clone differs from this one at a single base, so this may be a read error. CDR3 amino acids: CSARDTQGVTYEQHF. The CDR3 DNA is TGCAGTGCTAGAGATACTCAGGGGGTCACCTACGAGCAGCACTTC. V and J are TRBV20-1 and TRBJ2-7; 7 bases align to TRBD1. The germline CDR1 and CDR2 sequences are DFQATT and SNEGSKA (reference sequence). CDR3 size: 15 residues.

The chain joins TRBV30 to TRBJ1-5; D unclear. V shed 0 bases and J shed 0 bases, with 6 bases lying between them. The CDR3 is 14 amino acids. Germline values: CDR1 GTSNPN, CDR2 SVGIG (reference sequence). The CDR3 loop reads CAWSVGSSNQPQHF. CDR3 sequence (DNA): TGTGCCTGGAGTGTAGGGAGTAGCAATCAGCCCCAGCATTTT.

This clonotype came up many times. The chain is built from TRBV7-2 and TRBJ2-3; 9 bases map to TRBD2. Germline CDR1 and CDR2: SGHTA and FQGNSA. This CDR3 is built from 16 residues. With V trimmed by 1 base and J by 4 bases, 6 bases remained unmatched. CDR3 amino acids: CASSLVAGGPPDTQYF. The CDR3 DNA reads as TGTGCCAGCAGCTTAGTGGCGGGGGGGCCCCCAGATACGCAGTATTTT. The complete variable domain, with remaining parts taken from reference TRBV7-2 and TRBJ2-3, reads GAGVSQSPSNKVTEKGKDVELRCDPISGHTALYWYRQSLGQGLEFLIYFQGNSAPDKSGLPSDRFSAERTGGSVSTLTIQRTQQEDSAVYLCASSLVAGGPPDTQYFGPGTRLTVL.

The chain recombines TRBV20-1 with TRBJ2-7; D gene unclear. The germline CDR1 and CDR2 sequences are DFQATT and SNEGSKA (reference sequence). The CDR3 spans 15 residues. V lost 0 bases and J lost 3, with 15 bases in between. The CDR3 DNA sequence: TGCAGTGCTAGAGATCGGCTGACGGCTATCTACGAGCAGTACTTC. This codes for CSARDRLTAIYEQYF.

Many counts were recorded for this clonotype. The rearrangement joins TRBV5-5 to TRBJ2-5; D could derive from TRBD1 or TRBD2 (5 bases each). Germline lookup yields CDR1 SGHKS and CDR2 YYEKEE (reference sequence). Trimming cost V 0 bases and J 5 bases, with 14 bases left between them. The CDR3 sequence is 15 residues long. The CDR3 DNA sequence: TGTGCCAGCAGCTTGGGACAGTTAAGCGGCGAGACCCAGTACTTC. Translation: CASSLGQLSGETQYF.

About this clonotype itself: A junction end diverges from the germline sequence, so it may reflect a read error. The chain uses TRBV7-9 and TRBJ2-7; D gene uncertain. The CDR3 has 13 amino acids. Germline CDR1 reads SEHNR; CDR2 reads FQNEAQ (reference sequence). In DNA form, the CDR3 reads TGTGCCGGCAGCCTCGACTCGTCCTACGAGCAGTACTTC. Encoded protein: CAGSLDSSYEQYF.

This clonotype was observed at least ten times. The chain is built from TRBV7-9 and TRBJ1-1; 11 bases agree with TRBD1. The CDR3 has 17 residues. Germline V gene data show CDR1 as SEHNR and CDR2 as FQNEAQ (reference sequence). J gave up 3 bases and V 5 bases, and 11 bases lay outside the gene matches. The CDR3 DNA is TGTGCCAGCAGCCCCATCGGGACAGGGGGAATTTACACTGAAGCTTTCTTT. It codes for CASSPIGTGGIYTEAFF.

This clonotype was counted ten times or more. The CDR3 coding sequence is TGTGCCAGCAGTTTATCAAGTCGGGGTGGGCAGTACTTC. It specifies CASSLSSRGGQYF. This rearrangement joins TRBV27 to TRBJ2-7, with a possible D match to TRBD2 (5 bases). The CDR3 is 13 residues long. The V gene lost 0 bases and the J gene lost 9 bases, with 12 bases spanning the gap. The germline V gene has CDR1 MNHEY and CDR2 SMNVEV (reference sequence).

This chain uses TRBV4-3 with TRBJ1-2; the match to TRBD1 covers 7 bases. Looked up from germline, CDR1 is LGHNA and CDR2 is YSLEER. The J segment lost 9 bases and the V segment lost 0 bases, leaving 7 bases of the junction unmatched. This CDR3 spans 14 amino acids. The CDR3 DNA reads TGCGCCAGCAGCCAAGATCTAACAGGGGATAGCTACACCTTC. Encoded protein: CASSQDLTGDSYTF.

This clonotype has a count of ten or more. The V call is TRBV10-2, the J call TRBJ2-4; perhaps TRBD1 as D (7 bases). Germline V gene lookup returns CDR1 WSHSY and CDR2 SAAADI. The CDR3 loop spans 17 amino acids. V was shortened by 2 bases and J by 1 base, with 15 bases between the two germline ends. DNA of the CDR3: TGCGCCAGCAGTGAGACTCAACAGGGGACTGCCAAAAACATTCAGTACTTC. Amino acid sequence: CASSETQQGTAKNIQYF.

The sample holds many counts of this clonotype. The CDR3 spells CSARPLGLEAFF. The CDR3 DNA reads as TGCAGTGCTAGGCCCCTTGGTCTCGAAGCTTTCTTT. This chain connects TRBV20-1 to TRBJ1-1, with no clear D. Per the germline V gene, CDR1 is DFQATT and CDR2 is SNEGSKA (reference sequence). V was clipped by 3 bases and J by 8 bases, with 13 bases between them. The CDR3 contains 12 residues.

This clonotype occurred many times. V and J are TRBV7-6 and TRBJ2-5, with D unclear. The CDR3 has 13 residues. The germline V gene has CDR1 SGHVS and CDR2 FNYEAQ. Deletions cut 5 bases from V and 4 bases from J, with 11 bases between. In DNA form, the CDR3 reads TGTGCCAGCAGCCCAAATTTTCTAGAGACCCAGTACTTC. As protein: CASSPNFLETQYF.

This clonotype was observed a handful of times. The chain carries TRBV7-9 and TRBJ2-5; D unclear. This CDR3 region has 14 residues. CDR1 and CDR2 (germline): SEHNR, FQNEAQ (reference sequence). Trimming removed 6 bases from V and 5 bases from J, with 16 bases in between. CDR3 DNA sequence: TGTGCCAGCAGTCCCGACCCCCAGTGGGAGACCCAGTACTTC. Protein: CASSPDPQWETQYF.

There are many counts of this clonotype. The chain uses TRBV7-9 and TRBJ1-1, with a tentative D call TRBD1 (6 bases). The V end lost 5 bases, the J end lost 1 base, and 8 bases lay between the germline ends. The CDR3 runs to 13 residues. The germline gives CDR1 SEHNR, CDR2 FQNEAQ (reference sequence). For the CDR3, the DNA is TGTGCCAGCAGCCAGACAGGGAACACTGAAGCTTTCTTT. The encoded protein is CASSQTGNTEAFF.

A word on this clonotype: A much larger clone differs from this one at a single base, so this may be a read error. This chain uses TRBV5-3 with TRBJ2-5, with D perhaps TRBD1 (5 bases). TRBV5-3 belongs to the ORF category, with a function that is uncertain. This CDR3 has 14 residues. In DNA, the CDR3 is TGTGCCAGCAGCTTGGAGTCAGCAGGGAAGACCCAGTACTTC. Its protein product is CASSLESAGKTQYF.

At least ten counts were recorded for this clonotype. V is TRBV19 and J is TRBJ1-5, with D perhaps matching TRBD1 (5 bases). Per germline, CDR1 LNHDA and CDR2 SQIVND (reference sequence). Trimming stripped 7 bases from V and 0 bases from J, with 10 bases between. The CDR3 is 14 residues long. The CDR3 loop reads CASTPGTSNQPQHF. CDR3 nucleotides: TGTGCCAGTACGCCCGGGACTAGCAATCAGCCCCAGCATTTT.

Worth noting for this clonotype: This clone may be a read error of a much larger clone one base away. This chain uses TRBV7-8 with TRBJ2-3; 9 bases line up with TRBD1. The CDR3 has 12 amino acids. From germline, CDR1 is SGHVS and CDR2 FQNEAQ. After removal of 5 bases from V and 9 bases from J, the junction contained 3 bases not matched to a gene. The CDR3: CASSTGGVTQYF. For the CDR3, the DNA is TGTGCCAGCAGCACAGGGGGCGTGACGCAGTATTTT.